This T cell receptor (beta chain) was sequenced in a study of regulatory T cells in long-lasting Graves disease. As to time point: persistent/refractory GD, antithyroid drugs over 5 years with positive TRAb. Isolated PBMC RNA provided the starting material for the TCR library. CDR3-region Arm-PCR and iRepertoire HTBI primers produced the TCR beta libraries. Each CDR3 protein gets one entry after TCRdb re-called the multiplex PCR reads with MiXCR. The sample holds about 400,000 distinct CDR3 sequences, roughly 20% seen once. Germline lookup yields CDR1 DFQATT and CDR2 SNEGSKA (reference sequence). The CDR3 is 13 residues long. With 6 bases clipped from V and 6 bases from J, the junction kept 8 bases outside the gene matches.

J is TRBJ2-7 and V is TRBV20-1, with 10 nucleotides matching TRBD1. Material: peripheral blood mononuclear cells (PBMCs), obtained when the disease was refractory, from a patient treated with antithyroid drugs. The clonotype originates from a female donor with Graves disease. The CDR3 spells CSATRDRGCEQYF. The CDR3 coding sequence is TGCAGTGCCACTAGGGACAGGGGCTGCGAGCAGTACTTC.